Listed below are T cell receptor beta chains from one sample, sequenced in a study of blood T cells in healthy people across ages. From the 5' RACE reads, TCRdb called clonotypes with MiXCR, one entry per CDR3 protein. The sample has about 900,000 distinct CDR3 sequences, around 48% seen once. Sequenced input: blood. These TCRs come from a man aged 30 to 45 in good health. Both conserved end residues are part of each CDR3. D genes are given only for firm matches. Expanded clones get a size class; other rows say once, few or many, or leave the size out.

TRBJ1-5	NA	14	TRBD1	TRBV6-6	CASSYYDRGEPQHF	TGTGCCAGCAGTTACTACGACAGGGGGGAGCCCCAGCATTTT
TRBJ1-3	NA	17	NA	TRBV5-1	CASSLAGGRVSGNTIYF	TGCGCCAGCAGCTTGGCTGGGGGGCGAGTTTCTGGAAACACCATATATTTT
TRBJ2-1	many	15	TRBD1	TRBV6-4	CASSGQGTGGNEQFF	TGTGCCAGCAGTGGACAAGGGACAGGGGGTAATGAGCAGTTCTTC
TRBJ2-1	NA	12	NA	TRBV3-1	CASSQLKGTQFF	TGTGCCAGCAGCCAACTTAAGGGTACGCAGTTCTTC
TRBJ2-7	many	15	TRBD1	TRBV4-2	CASSQDDRASYEQYF	TGTGCCAGCAGCCAGGACGACAGGGCTTCCTACGAGCAGTACTTC
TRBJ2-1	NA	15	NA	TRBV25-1	CASTPDASLGNEQFF	TGTGCCAGCACCCCGGACGCCTCTTTAGGGAATGAGCAGTTCTTC
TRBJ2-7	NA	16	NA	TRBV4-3	CASSQDRRTFADEQYF	TGCGCCAGCAGCCAAGATCGAAGGACGTTTGCCGACGAGCAGTACTTC
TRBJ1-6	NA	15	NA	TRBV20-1	CSAIQGGTYNSPLHF	TGCAGTGCTATACAGGGTGGAACTTATAATTCACCCCTCCACTTT
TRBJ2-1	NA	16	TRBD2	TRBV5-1	CASSLWRGEWGNEQFF	TGCGCCAGCAGCTTGTGGCGGGGGGAGTGGGGAAATGAGCAGTTCTTC
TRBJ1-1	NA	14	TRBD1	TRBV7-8	CASSSRTGSTEAFF	TGTGCCAGCAGCTCGCGGACAGGGAGCACTGAAGCTTTCTTT
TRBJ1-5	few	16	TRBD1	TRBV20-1	CSATWTGEHSNQPQHF	TGCAGTGCTACCTGGACAGGGGAGCATAGCAATCAGCCCCAGCATTTT
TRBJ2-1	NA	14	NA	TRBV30	CAWRRDSSYNEQFF	TGTGCCTGGCGACGGGATAGCTCCTACAATGAGCAGTTCTTC
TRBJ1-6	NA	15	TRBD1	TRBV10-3	CAISSGAGGDSPLHF	TGTGCCATCAGTAGCGGGGCAGGGGGAGACTCACCCCTCCACTTT
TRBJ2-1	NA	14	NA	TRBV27	CASSLSAWNNEQFF	TGTGCCAGCAGTTTATCAGCCTGGAACAATGAGCAGTTCTTC
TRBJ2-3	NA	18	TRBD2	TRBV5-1	CASSPMITSDRSTDTQYF	TGCGCCAGCAGCCCAATGATCACTAGCGACCGAAGCACAGATACGCAGTATTTT
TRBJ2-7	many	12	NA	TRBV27	CASSRGAYEQYF	TGTGCCAGCAGTCGCGGGGCCTACGAGCAGTACTTC
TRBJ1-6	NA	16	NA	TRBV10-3	CAISELAGFNNSPLHF	TGTGCCATCAGTGAGTTGGCGGGATTTAATAATTCACCCCTCCACTTT
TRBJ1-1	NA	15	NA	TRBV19	CASSANSGTNREAFF	TGTGCCAGTAGCGCCAACTCCGGGACGAACAGGGAAGCTTTCTTT
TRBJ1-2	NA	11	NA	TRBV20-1	CSARNSYGYTF	TGCAGTGCTAGAAACTCCTATGGCTACACCTTC
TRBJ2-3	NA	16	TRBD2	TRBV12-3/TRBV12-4	CASSFTGLANTDAQYF	TGTGCCAGCAGTTTTACGGGACTAGCGAACACAGATGCGCAGTATTTT
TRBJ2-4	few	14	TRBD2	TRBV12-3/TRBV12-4	CASRDGTSGNIQYF	TGTGCCAGCAGGGACGGGACTAGCGGGAACATTCAGTACTTC
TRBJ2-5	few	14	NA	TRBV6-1	CASSEGARVETQYF	TGTGCCAGCAGTGAAGGGGCCAGGGTAGAGACCCAGTACTTC
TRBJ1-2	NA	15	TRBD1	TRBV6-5	CASSRGTGAIYGYTF	TGTGCCAGCAGTAGGGGGACAGGGGCTATCTATGGCTACACCTTC
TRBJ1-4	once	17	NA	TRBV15	CATSSPFGRGRNEKLFF	TGTGCCACCAGCAGCCCTTTTGGACGGGGCCGTAATGAAAAACTGTTTTTT
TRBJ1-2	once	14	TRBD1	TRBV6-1	CAADEQGVIYGYTF	TGTGCCGCAGACGAACAGGGGGTCATCTATGGCTACACCTTC
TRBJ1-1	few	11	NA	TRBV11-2	CASSPGSLAFF	TGTGCCAGCAGCCCCGGCTCTCTGGCTTTCTTT
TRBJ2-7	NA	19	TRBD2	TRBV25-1	CASSDREGLAGGPLYEQYF	TGTGCCAGCAGTGACCGCGAGGGACTAGCGGGGGGGCCGTTATACGAGCAGTACTTC
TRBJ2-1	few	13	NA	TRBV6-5	CASTQGGTSEQFF	TGTGCCAGCACTCAGGGGGGGACCTCTGAGCAGTTCTTC
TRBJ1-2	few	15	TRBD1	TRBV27	CASSTLDRGLYGYTF	TGTGCCAGCAGTACCTTGGACAGGGGGCTCTATGGCTACACCTTC
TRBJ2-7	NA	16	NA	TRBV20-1	CSARDEARPGLREQYF	TGCAGTGCTAGAGATGAGGCAAGGCCAGGGCTACGCGAGCAGTACTTC
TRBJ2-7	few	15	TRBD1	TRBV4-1	CASSQGTQGVWEQYF	TGCGCCAGCAGCCAAGGAACACAGGGGGTATGGGAGCAGTACTTC
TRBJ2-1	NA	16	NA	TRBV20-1	CSATKGGSRGGTEQFF	TGCAGTGCTACGAAAGGCGGCTCGCGAGGAGGTACTGAGCAGTTCTTC
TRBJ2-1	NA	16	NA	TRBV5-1	CASSLNPASSYNEQFF	TGCGCCAGCAGCTTGAATCCGGCAAGCTCCTACAATGAGCAGTTCTTC
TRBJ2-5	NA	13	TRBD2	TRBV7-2	CASNLGLEETQYF	TGTGCCAGCAACCTGGGACTAGAAGAGACCCAGTACTTC
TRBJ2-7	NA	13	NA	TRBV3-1	CASSRDAGAEQYF	TGTGCCAGCAGCAGGGATGCAGGGGCCGAGCAGTACTTC
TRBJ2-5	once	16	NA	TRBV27	CASSFRTVIGVETQYF	TGTGCCAGCAGTTTTAGGACAGTAATAGGGGTAGAGACCCAGTACTTC
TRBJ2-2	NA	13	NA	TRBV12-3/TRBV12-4	CASSPGLTGELFF	TGTGCCAGCAGTCCAGGGCTCACCGGGGAGCTGTTTTTT
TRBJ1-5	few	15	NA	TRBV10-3	CAISATGYGNQPQHF	TGTGCCATCAGTGCGACCGGTTATGGCAATCAGCCCCAGCATTTT
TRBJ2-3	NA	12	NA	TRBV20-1	CSAWTGTDTQYF	TGCAGTGCATGGACTGGCACAGATACGCAGTATTTT
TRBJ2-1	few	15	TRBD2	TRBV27	CASRRAGGSYNEQFF	TGTGCCAGCAGGAGAGCGGGGGGCTCCTACAATGAGCAGTTCTTC
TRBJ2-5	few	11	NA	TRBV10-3	CAISERETQYF	TGTGCCATCAGTGAGCGCGAGACCCAGTACTTC
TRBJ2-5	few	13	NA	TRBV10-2	CASSEWAQETQYF	TGCGCCAGCAGTGAATGGGCCCAAGAGACCCAGTACTTC
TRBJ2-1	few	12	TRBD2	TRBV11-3	CASSGRGGEQFF	TGTGCCAGCAGCGGGAGGGGCGGTGAGCAGTTCTTC
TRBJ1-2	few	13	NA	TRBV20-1	CSARDSVDYGYTF	TGCAGTGCTAGAGATTCGGTCGACTATGGCTACACCTTC
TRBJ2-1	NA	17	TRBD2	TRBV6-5	CASSFPSERGSYNEQFF	TGTGCCAGCAGTTTCCCCTCGGAGCGGGGGTCCTACAATGAGCAGTTCTTC
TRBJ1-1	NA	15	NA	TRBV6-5	CASEPTGRGNTEAFF	TGTGCCAGCGAACCGACAGGCCGAGGAAACACTGAAGCTTTCTTT
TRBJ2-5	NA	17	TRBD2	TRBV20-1	CSASWVLAGGPKETQYF	TGCAGTGCTAGTTGGGTACTTGCGGGGGGACCAAAAGAGACCCAGTACTTC
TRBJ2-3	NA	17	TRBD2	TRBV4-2	CAGSQDPDGGSTDTQYF	TGTGCCGGCAGCCAAGATCCAGACGGGGGGAGCACAGATACGCAGTATTTT
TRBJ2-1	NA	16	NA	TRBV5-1	CASSFGDASSYNEQFF	TGCGCCAGCAGCTTCGGGGATGCGAGCTCCTACAATGAGCAGTTCTTC
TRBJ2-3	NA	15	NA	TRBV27	CASRKGAASTDTQYF	TGTGCCAGCAGAAAAGGGGCGGCTAGCACAGATACGCAGTATTTT
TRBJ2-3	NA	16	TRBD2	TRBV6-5	CASSYSSGGAADTQYF	TGTGCCAGCAGTTACTCAAGCGGGGGGGCAGCAGATACGCAGTATTTT
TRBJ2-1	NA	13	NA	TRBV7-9	CASSLGRDDEQFF	TGTGCCAGCAGTCTCGGAAGGGACGATGAGCAGTTCTTC
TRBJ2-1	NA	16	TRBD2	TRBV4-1	CASSQESGGWDNEQFF	TGCGCCAGCAGCCAAGAATCGGGGGGGTGGGACAATGAGCAGTTCTTC
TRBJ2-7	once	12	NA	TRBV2	CASKRDDYEQYF	TGTGCCAGCAAGAGGGACGACTACGAGCAGTACTTC
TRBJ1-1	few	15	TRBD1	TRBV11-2	CASSSTGTGTQKAFF	TGTGCCAGCAGCTCTACCGGGACAGGGACACAAAAAGCTTTCTTT
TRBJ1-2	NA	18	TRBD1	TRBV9	CASSLGQGAKNFGYGYTF	TGTGCCAGCAGCTTAGGACAGGGGGCCAAGAATTTCGGCTATGGCTACACCTTC
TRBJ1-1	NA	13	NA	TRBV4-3	CASSQGFQREAFF	TGCGCCAGCAGCCAAGGGTTTCAACGGGAAGCTTTCTTT